A selection of T cell receptor beta chains follows, all from one sample in a study of blood T cell repertoires in COVID-19. Repertoires were generated with immunoSEQ multiplex PCR, while TCRdb's copy carries only in-frame clones and drops some. The sample lists about 160,000 clones, more than 75% occurring once. Source material: peripheral blood. Receptors originate from a man aged 55 to 69 with active or convalescent COVID-19. Both conserved end residues are part of each CDR3. The order of the fields is D gene, V gene, clone size, J gene, CDR3 protein, CDR3 DNA. The D gene is left open where the match is weak. Expanded clones get a size class; other rows say once, few or many, or leave the size out.

-	TRBV14	-	TRBJ1-2	CASSQLNSVIYTF	TGTGCCAGCAGCCAGCTAAACAGTGTGATCTACACCTTC
TRBD2	TRBV27	-	TRBJ2-7	CASSRDRPVKGLAVSYEQYF	TGTGCCAGCAGCAGAGACCGACCGGTCAAGGGACTAGCAGTTTCCTACGAGCAGTACTTC
TRBD1	TRBV12-3/TRBV12-4	-	TRBJ1-2	CASSLQGRYGYTF	TGTGCCAGCAGTCTACAGGGGAGATATGGCTACACCTTC
TRBD2	TRBV6-5	-	TRBJ2-7	CASRRSGGETYEQYF	TGTGCCAGCAGACGTAGCGGGGGAGAGACCTACGAGCAGTACTTC
-	TRBV3-1/TRBV3-2	-	TRBJ1-6	CASSLGHHNSPLHF	TGTGCCAGCAGCCTTGGACACCATAATTCACCCCTCCACTTT
TRBD1	TRBV2	-	TRBJ2-7	CASTQDRDREQYF	TGTGCCAGCACCCAGGACAGGGATCGCGAGCAGTACTTC
-	TRBV11-1	-	TRBJ1-1	CASSSPGIMNTEAFF	TGTGCCAGCAGCTCTCCAGGTATAATGAACACTGAAGCTTTCTTT
TRBD2	TRBV11-3	-	TRBJ2-5	CASSLGRGAQETQYF	TGTGCCAGCAGCCTAGGGCGGGGGGCCCAAGAGACCCAGTACTTC
TRBD1	TRBV6-4	-	TRBJ1-6	CASSPGQGYSPLHF	TGTGCCAGCAGTCCGGGACAGGGGTATTCACCCCTCCACTTT
-	TRBV5-1	-	TRBJ2-2	CASSYDGTPNTGELFF	TGCGCCAGCAGTTATGACGGGACTCCTAACACCGGGGAGCTGTTTTTT
-	TRBV3-1/TRBV3-2	-	TRBJ1-2	CASSRSDTSLGGYGYTF	TGTGCCAGCAGCCGCTCCGACACCTCCCTAGGGGGCTATGGCTACACCTTC
-	TRBV7-2	few	TRBJ2-3	CASSLDLDTDTQYF	TGTGCCAGCAGCTTAGACTTAGATACAGATACGCAGTATTTT
TRBD1	TRBV24-1	-	TRBJ1-2	CATSDKGAGYTF	TGTGCCACCAGTGATAAGGGGGCTGGCTACACCTTC
TRBD1	TRBV3-1/TRBV3-2	-	TRBJ1-1	CASSEDRGLTEAFF	TGTGCCAGCAGCGAAGACAGGGGGCTCACTGAAGCTTTCTTT
-	TRBV18	-	TRBJ2-7	CASSLTGSYEQYF	TGTGCCAGCTCCCTTACTGGCTCCTACGAGCAGTACTTC
TRBD1	TRBV18	-	TRBJ1-2	CASSSQGIYGYTF	TGTGCCAGCTCATCACAGGGGATCTATGGCTACACCTTC
TRBD1	TRBV6-5	-	TRBJ1-5	CASTSHRGDNQPQHF	TGTGCCAGCACCAGCCACAGGGGGGACAATCAGCCCCAGCATTTT
-	TRBV5-5	-	TRBJ2-7	CASSPGVLNSYEQYF	TGTGCCAGCAGCCCGGGGGTTTTGAATTCCTACGAGCAGTACTTC
-	TRBV30	-	TRBJ2-1	CAWSTSFPRVEQFF	TGTGCCTGGAGTACTAGTTTTCCTCGCGTGGAGCAGTTCTTC
-	TRBV18	-	TRBJ1-5	CASSPNFNGNQPQHF	TGTGCCAGCTCACCCAACTTTAACGGCAATCAGCCCCAGCATTTT
TRBD1	TRBV15	-	TRBJ2-2	CATSRPGTGHTGELFF	TGTGCCACCAGCAGACCCGGGACAGGGCACACCGGGGAGCTGTTTTTT
TRBD1	TRBV29-1	once	TRBJ1-2	CSVESGQGHYGYTF	TGCAGCGTTGAATCGGGACAGGGCCACTATGGCTACACCTTC
-	TRBV12-2	-	TRBJ1-4	CAPRGGRSNEKLFF	TGTGCACCTAGGGGGGGGCGGTCTAATGAAAAACTGTTTTTT
-	TRBV2	-	TRBJ2-7	CASEGGRREQYF	TGTGCCTCCGAGGGGGGGCGTAGGGAGCAGTACTTC
-	TRBV6-5	-	TRBJ1-2	CASSYSWGDYGYTF	TGTGCCAGCAGTTACTCGTGGGGCGACTATGGCTACACCTTC
-	TRBV7-6	-	TRBJ1-3	CASSPIQASSGNTIYF	TGTGCCAGCAGCCCCATACAGGCTAGCTCTGGAAACACCATATATTTT
TRBD2	TRBV5-1	-	TRBJ2-5	CASMASGGVQETQYF	TGCGCCAGCATGGCTAGCGGGGGGGTCCAAGAGACCCAGTACTTC
-	TRBV21-1	once	TRBJ1-2	CASSKMPQGTYGYTF	TGTGCCAGCAGCAAGATGCCCCAGGGAACCTATGGCTACACCTTC
TRBD1	TRBV5-1	-	TRBJ1-2	CASSKGQGTFDGYTF	TGCGCCAGCAGCAAGGGACAGGGAACATTCGATGGCTACACCTTC
TRBD1	TRBV19	-	TRBJ2-3	CASSTRDRGRRTDTQYF	TGTGCCAGTAGTACACGGGACAGGGGTAGGCGCACAGATACGCAGTATTTT
TRBD1	TRBV5-8	-	TRBJ1-1	CASSFYQGANTEAFF	TGTGCCAGCAGCTTTTATCAGGGGGCGAACACTGAAGCTTTCTTT
TRBD1	TRBV4-2	-	TRBJ1-5	CASSQGDRVGNQPQHF	TGTGCCAGCAGCCAAGGGGACAGGGTCGGTAATCAGCCCCAGCATTTT
-	TRBV28	-	TRBJ1-5	CASSLRASGLGGNQPQHF	TGTGCCAGCAGTTTAAGAGCAAGCGGCTTGGGCGGCAATCAGCCCCAGCATTTT
-	TRBV5-1	-	TRBJ2-2	CASSLWAEVPGELFF	TGCGCCAGCAGCTTGTGGGCGGAGGTACCCGGGGAGCTGTTTTTT
TRBD1	TRBV7-9	-	TRBJ1-4	CASSLDRARKLFF	TGTGCCAGCAGCTTGGACAGGGCCCGGAAACTGTTTTTT
-	TRBV29-1	-	TRBJ2-3	CSVNPGRRDTQYF	TGCAGCGTTAACCCAGGGCGAAGAGATACGCAGTATTTT
-	TRBV3-1/TRBV3-2	-	TRBJ1-1	CASSQGGGTEAFF	TGTGCCAGCAGCCAAGGGGGAGGGACTGAAGCTTTCTTT
-	TRBV7-9	-	TRBJ2-7	CASSSYRAGEQYF	TGTGCCAGCAGCTCCTACAGGGCCGGCGAGCAGTACTTC
-	TRBV6-5	-	TRBJ2-5	CASSRLALFGETQYF	TGTGCCAGCAGTCGTCTAGCGCTTTTTGGGGAGACCCAGTACTTC
TRBD1	TRBV19	-	TRBJ1-6	CASSIGVDRRYNSPLHF	TGTGCCAGTAGTATAGGAGTGGACAGGCGGTATAATTCACCCCTCCACTTT
TRBD1	TRBV10-2	-	TRBJ1-1	CASAGTVTEAFF	TGCGCCAGCGCGGGGACAGTCACTGAAGCTTTCTTT
-	TRBV5-6	-	TRBJ1-6	CASSIRNSPLHF	TGTGCCAGCAGCATCAGGAATTCACCCCTCCACTTT
TRBD1	TRBV18	few	TRBJ2-7	CASSPGTATYEQYF	TGTGCCAGCTCACCTGGGACAGCAACCTACGAGCAGTACTTC
-	TRBV3-1/TRBV3-2	-	TRBJ1-2	CASSQVISQARGYTF	TGTGCCAGCAGCCAAGTGATATCGCAGGCTCGGGGCTACACCTTC
TRBD1	TRBV4-2	-	TRBJ1-2	CASSQENRGYGYTF	TGTGCCAGCAGCCAAGAAAACAGGGGTTATGGCTACACCTTC
-	TRBV7-9	-	TRBJ1-1	CASSFRSDRLNTEAFF	TGTGCCAGCAGCTTCCGGTCCGACAGGCTGAACACTGAAGCTTTCTTT
TRBD1	TRBV2	-	TRBJ1-4	CASSEIRGANEKLFF	TGTGCCAGCAGTGAGATCAGGGGGGCTAATGAAAAACTGTTTTTT
-	TRBV11-2	once	TRBJ1-1	CASSFYGETEAFF	TGTGCCAGCAGCTTTTACGGGGAAACTGAAGCTTTCTTT
-	TRBV2	-	TRBJ2-7	CASSELSYEQYF	TGTGCCAGCAGTGAACTCTCCTACGAGCAGTACTTC
-	TRBV30	once	TRBJ1-2	CAWDIRARGYTF	TGTGCCTGGGATATCAGGGCGAGAGGCTACACCTTC
TRBD2	TRBV7-8	-	TRBJ2-1	CASSPRGRETGNEQFF	TGTGCCAGCAGCCCCCGCGGGAGGGAGACGGGCAATGAGCAGTTCTTC
TRBD1	TRBV6-5	-	TRBJ2-1	CASTSTGTGLEQFF	TGTGCCAGCACCTCTACCGGGACAGGGCTTGAGCAGTTCTTC